This T cell receptor (beta chain) was sequenced during a study of shared clonotypes between healthy human individuals. Findings of the study overall: Naive subsets typically showed greater estimated richness than memory subsets. Though the depth was large, rarefaction showed that sorted-subset sequencing was incomplete.

Both subsets, CD45RA+ naive and CD45RA-negative memory, were split from the CD4+ cells. TCRdb's copy holds only in-frame clones and misses some; the assay was immunoSEQ multiplex PCR. Here the sample spans 2 million to 2.5 million clones, about nine tenths being singletons. This clone was counted a single time. What it binds is unknown. CDR3 length equals 12 residues. Germline V gene data show CDR1 as SQVTM and CDR2 as ANQGSEA. Trimming took off 4 bases at V and 3 bases at J, with 9 bases between the two ends. The receptor comes from a young man in good health. Some clones in this sample may be carry-over from other donors' samples. V is TRBV29-1 and J is TRBJ1-1, with D maybe TRBD1 (5 bases). Specimen: naive CD4+ T cells from PBMCs. As for subset: CD45RA+ positively selected. CDR3 region: CSVVGEDTEAFF. The DNA of the CDR3 is TGCAGCGTTGTAGGGGAGGACACTGAAGCTTTCTTT.